A selection of T cell receptor beta chains follows, all from one sample in a study of blood T cell repertoires in COVID-19. This table comes from immunoSEQ multiplex PCR, and its TCRdb copy is limited to in-frame clones, with some not included. This sample has under 200,000 clones, with about 84% found just once. Sequencing used PBMCs or T cells enriched from blood (not recorded which). These receptors all stem from a man in his fifties or sixties who had recovered from COVID-19. Both conserved end residues are part of each CDR3.

TRBV7-9,14,CASSPPGANEKLFF
TRBV19,17,CASSIDSVGRGSTEAFF
TRBV5-1,17,CASSSDAGIMGNQPQHF
TRBV6-1,15,CASSEALGRTDTQYF
TRBV18,13,CASSPPDGRPQHF
TRBV7-9,13,CASSFGLGHGYTF
TRBV9,15,CASSWGTGGNTEAFF
TRBV27,14,CASRLVQGVGGYTF
TRBV9,14,CASSVFSGTDTQYF
TRBV5-1,14,CASSLARGATEAFF
TRBV12-3/TRBV12-4,13,CASRQGTGHEQFF
TRBV11-2,13,CASSAGQGDTQYF
TRBV11-2,18,CASSTSEGFGSRNEKLFF
TRBV2,14,CASSGQRSYNEQFF
TRBV7-9,14,CASSPTGVHNEQFF
TRBV19,16,CASSMYSGGVQETQYF
TRBV27,16,CASSFTRGGGNQPQHF
TRBV5-1,13,CASSLAGQGGYTF
TRBV9,14,CASSGRGNTGELFF
TRBV9,17,CASSVEGQANSYNEQFF
TRBV13,13,CASSRQGINEQFF
TRBV3-1/TRBV3-2,12,CASSRQGIGAFF
TRBV27,17,CASSSGQGASGANVLTF
TRBV4-2,15,CASSQAQGDLGGYTF
TRBV27,14,CASSSMGQGYEQYF
TRBV30,11,CAWSVGGGEVF
TRBV7-8,10,CASSPRPQYF
TRBV19,17,CASRPHGGQGGQETQYF